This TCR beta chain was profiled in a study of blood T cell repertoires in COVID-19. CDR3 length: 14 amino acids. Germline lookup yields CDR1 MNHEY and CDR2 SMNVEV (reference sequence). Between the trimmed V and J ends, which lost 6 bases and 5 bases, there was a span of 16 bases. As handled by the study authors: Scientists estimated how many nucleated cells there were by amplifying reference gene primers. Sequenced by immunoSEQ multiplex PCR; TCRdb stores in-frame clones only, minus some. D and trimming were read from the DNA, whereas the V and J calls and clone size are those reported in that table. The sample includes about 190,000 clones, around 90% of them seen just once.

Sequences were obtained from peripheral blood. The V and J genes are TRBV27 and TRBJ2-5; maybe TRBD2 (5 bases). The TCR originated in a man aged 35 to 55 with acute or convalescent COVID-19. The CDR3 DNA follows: TGTGCCAGCAGGCGCGTTGAGGGTCGGGAGACCCAGTACTTC. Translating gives CASRRVEGRETQYF.